One sample yielded the 24 T cell receptor beta chains listed below, sequenced in a study of shared clonotypes between healthy human individuals. This table comes from immunoSEQ multiplex PCR, and its TCRdb copy is limited to in-frame clones, with some not included. The data hold about 2 million clones, with 85% to 95% observed a single time. Sequenced material: naive CD4+ T cells sorted from blood. Indicated subset: CD45RA+ positively selected. All receptors come from a man between 18 and 35 years old in good health.

The chain recombines TRBV7-2 with TRBJ1-2; D is possibly TRBD1 (6 bases). From germline, CDR1 is SGHTA and CDR2 FQGNSA. Trimming pared 2 bases from V and 0 bases from J, leaving 10 bases between. The CDR3 spans 15 residues. The CDR3 reads CASSLTGTTNYGYTF. CDR3 in DNA: TGTGCCAGCAGCTTAACCGGGACAACTAACTATGGCTACACCTTC.

There are a few counts of this clone. The V call is TRBV30, the J call TRBJ1-5, with D maybe TRBD1 (5 bases). From germline, CDR1 is GTSNPN and CDR2 SVGIG (reference sequence). The germline V and J ends were trimmed by 1 base and 5 bases, with 12 bases remaining between them. The CDR3 contains 14 residues. CDR3 residues: CAWSGTSSDQPQHF. CDR3 sequence (DNA): TGTGCCTGGAGTGGGACAAGCTCTGATCAGCCCCAGCATTTT.

V gene TRBV7-9 combines with J gene TRBJ2-7, with 8 bases identical to TRBD2. V trimming: 2 bases; J trimming: 6 bases; junction bases outside the gene matches: 9. This CDR3 spans 15 amino acids. CDR1 and CDR2 (germline): SEHNR, FQNEAQ (reference sequence). CDR3 sequence: CASSLMGLGSFEQYF. The CDR3 DNA reads TGTGCCAGCAGCTTAATGGGACTAGGATCGTTCGAGCAGTACTTC.

The V gene is TRBV7-9, the J gene TRBJ1-4; 10 bases are a match to TRBD1. Germline CDR1 is SEHNR and CDR2 is FQNEAQ (reference sequence). This CDR3 region has 18 residues. The J segment lost 0 bases and the V segment lost 2 bases, leaving 6 bases of the junction unmatched. CDR3 sequence (DNA): TGTGCCAGCAGCTTACGAGGGACAGGGGATGCAACTAATGAAAAACTGTTTTTT. As protein: CASSLRGTGDATNEKLFF.

V is TRBV2 and J is TRBJ2-6, with D perhaps matching TRBD1 or TRBD2 (5 bases each). The CDR3 length is 17 residues. Germline V lookup: CDR1 SNHLY, CDR2 FYNNEI. With 4 bases removed from V and 0 bases from J, the gap between germline ends came to 13 bases. The CDR3 DNA is TGTGCCAGCAGTGCACCGGGACGGAGCTCTGGGGCCAACGTCCTGACTTTC. It translates to CASSAPGRSSGANVLTF.

The chain uses TRBV2 and TRBJ1-5; TRBD1 agrees at 8 bases. The germline V gene encodes CDR1 SNHLY and CDR2 FYNNEI. The CDR3 contains 14 residues. J was trimmed by 2 bases and V by 6 bases; bases with no gene match: 3. In nucleotides, the CDR3 is TGTGCCAGCAGGGAGGACAGGGGCAATCAGCCCCAGCATTTT. This codes for CASREDRGNQPQHF.

CDR3 sequence reads: CASSQDAWSADTQYF. For the CDR3, the DNA is TGTGCCAGCAGCCAAGATGCCTGGTCTGCAGATACGCAGTATTTT. The chain uses TRBV4-2 and TRBJ2-3; D gene ambiguous. Trimming removed 0 bases at V and 4 bases at J, with 11 bases between. Germline CDR1 LGHNA, CDR2 YNFKEQ. The CDR3 covers 15 residues.

This chain uses TRBV20-1 with TRBJ2-1, with 10 bases identical to TRBD2. After removal of 7 bases from V and 12 bases from J, the junction contained 6 bases not matched to a gene. The CDR3 consists of 11 residues. Germline lookup yields CDR1 DFQATT and CDR2 SNEGSKA (reference sequence). CDR3 sequence (DNA): TGCAGTGGGGGACTAGCGAGAGTGCAGTTCTTC. This translates into CSGGLARVQFF.

The J gene is TRBJ2-2, the V gene TRBV7-9, with D maybe TRBD1 (6 bases). CDR1 SEHNR and CDR2 FQNEAQ come from the germline V gene (reference sequence). The V and J ends lost 7 bases and 0 bases respectively, with 12 bases between them. The CDR3 is made up of 15 amino acids. The CDR3 DNA reads as TGTGCCAGCATCTCCAGGGGCCCGAACACCGGGGAGCTGTTTTTT. Translated, it gives CASISRGPNTGELFF.

The rearrangement links TRBV7-9 to TRBJ2-7, with D perhaps TRBD2 (6 bases). The germline V gene has CDR1 SEHNR and CDR2 FQNEAQ (reference sequence). The germline V and J ends were trimmed by 5 bases and 0 bases, with 11 bases remaining between them. The CDR3 consists of 14 residues. In DNA, the CDR3 is TGTGCCAGCAGCCGAGGAGGGGCCTCCTACGAGCAGTACTTC. Its translation: CASSRGGASYEQYF.

This clone was found once. The chain has TRBV5-1 and TRBJ2-5; 12 bases map to TRBD2. This CDR3 spans 15 amino acids. V lost 0 bases and J lost 5; bases outside the gene matches: 2. Germline V gene data show CDR1 as SGHRS and CDR2 as YFSETQ. For the CDR3, the DNA is TGCGCCAGCAGCTTGGAGACTAGCGGGAGTGAGACCCAGTACTTC. Protein: CASSLETSGSETQYF.

This chain uses TRBV7-9 with TRBJ1-1; no definite D call. The CDR3 runs to 14 residues. V was pared by 0 bases and J by 5 bases, with 10 bases between. Germline lookup yields CDR1 SEHNR and CDR2 FQNEAQ (reference sequence). CDR3 loop: CASSLAETITEAFF. CDR3 nucleotide sequence: TGTGCCAGCAGCTTAGCAGAGACAATAACTGAAGCTTTCTTT.

The chain recombines TRBV10-1 with TRBJ2-7, with D hard to call. Germline CDR1 is WNHNN and CDR2 is SYGVQD (reference sequence). Trimming removed 7 bases from V and 2 bases from J, with 12 bases in between. The CDR3 is 13 residues long. The CDR3 DNA reads as TGCGCCAGCACCAGACCCCTGACCTACGAGCAGTACTTC. It specifies CASTRPLTYEQYF.

The chain joins TRBV5-8 to TRBJ1-5; no clear D. The length of the CDR3 is 14 residues. The V end was cut by 1 base, the J end by 4 bases, with 9 bases between. Per germline, CDR1 SGHTS and CDR2 YDEGEE. The CDR3 protein is CASSLSQANQPQHF. CDR3 in DNA: TGTGCCAGCAGCTTGAGTCAGGCAAATCAGCCCCAGCATTTT. The full variable domain, in which reference TRBV5-8 and TRBJ1-5 provide the parts outside the CDR3, is EAGVTQSPTHLIKTRGQQATLRCSPISGHTSVYWYQQALGLGLQFLLWYDEGEERNRGNFPPRFSGRQFPNYSSELNVNALELEDSALYLCASSLSQANQPQHFGDGTRLSIL.

Only one count was recorded for this clone. The chain combines TRBV5-4 with TRBJ2-1; 9 nucleotides match TRBD1. Germline loops: CDR1 SGHNT, CDR2 YYREEE (reference sequence). The CDR3 spans 15 residues. The V and J ends lost 6 bases and 3 bases, in that order; junction bases with no gene match: 7. CDR3 bases: TGTGCCAGCACCCCCGGGACAGGGAACTACAATGAGCAGTTCTTC. Encoded protein: CASTPGTGNYNEQFF.

This chain connects TRBV7-9 to TRBJ2-1, with 9 bases that match TRBD2. Germline CDR1 and CDR2: SEHNR and FQNEAQ (reference sequence). The junction had 8 bases not matched to a gene; V was cut back by 7 bases and J by 1 base. The CDR3 is 16 amino acids. CDR3: CASTRGAGGSYNEQFF. The CDR3 nucleotides read TGTGCCAGCACCCGCGGGGCGGGAGGGTCCTACAATGAGCAGTTCTTC. The whole variable domain, filled in from reference TRBV7-9 and TRBJ2-1, reads DTGVSQNPRHKITKRGQNVTFRCDPISEHNRLYWYRQTLGQGPEFLTYFQNEAQLEKSRLLSDRFSAERPKGSFSTLEIQRTEQGDSAMYLCASTRGAGGSYNEQFFGPGTRLTVL.

This clone was picked up one time. V is TRBV6-1 and J is TRBJ2-7; D remains unclear. CDR3 length equals 12 residues. Trimming took off 4 bases at V and 2 bases at J, with 6 bases between the two ends. Germline V lookup: CDR1 MNHNS, CDR2 SASEGT. Here the CDR3 reads CASSATPYEQYF. The CDR3 DNA reads TGTGCCAGCAGTGCGACCCCCTACGAGCAGTACTTC.

This clone is a singleton in its sample. The rearrangement uses TRBV7-2 and TRBJ2-2; D not resolved. CDR1 is SGHTA and CDR2 is FQGNSA in the germline V gene. V was clipped by 3 bases and J by 4 bases, with 6 bases between them. This CDR3 is built from 13 residues. The CDR3 DNA sequence: TGTGCCAGCAGCTTCCGCGGCACCGGGGAGCTGTTTTTT. Residues: CASSFRGTGELFF.

The chain recombines TRBV4-1 with TRBJ2-7; D is perhaps TRBD1 or TRBD2 (5 bases each). The CDR3 runs to 15 residues. Trimming removed 5 bases from V and 6 bases from J, with 20 bases in between. CDR1 is MGHRA and CDR2 is YSYEKL in the germline V gene. The CDR3 DNA follows: TGCGCCAGCAGCTGGGACGGAGACGTGATCGGCGAGCAGTACTTC. Its translation is CASSWDGDVIGEQYF.

The CDR3 loop reads CASSIRQGRDGYTF. In DNA form, the CDR3 reads TGTGCCAGCAGTATAAGACAGGGGAGGGATGGCTACACCTTC. The chain has TRBV6-1 and TRBJ1-2; 8 bases are a match to TRBD1. After removal of 5 bases from V and 6 bases from J, the junction contained 8 bases not matched to a gene. The CDR3 sequence is 14 residues long. Germline V gene sequence: CDR1 MNHNS, CDR2 SASEGT.

The rearrangement links TRBV11-2 to TRBJ2-1; no clear D. CDR3 length equals 13 residues. V lost 7 bases and J lost 0, with 7 bases in between. Germline CDR1 is SGHAT and CDR2 is FQNNGV. DNA for the CDR3: TGTGCCAGCAAAGTTGGCTCCTACAATGAGCAGTTCTTC. Translated: CASKVGSYNEQFF.

V gene TRBV18 combines with J gene TRBJ2-3; TRBD2 agrees at 8 bases. With V trimmed by 2 bases and J by 5 bases, 9 bases remained unmatched. The CDR3 loop spans 16 amino acids. CDR1 is KGHSH and CDR2 is LQKENI in the germline V gene. CDR3 in amino acids: CASSPNGGGQVDTQYF. CDR3 DNA sequence: TGTGCCAGCTCACCAAATGGCGGGGGGCAGGTAGATACGCAGTATTTT.

As for this clone: Other DNA sequences of this sample code for an identical CDR3. The chain employs TRBV18 and TRBJ2-3; 8 bases align to TRBD1. The CDR3 consists of 15 residues. Germline V gene sequence: CDR1 KGHSH, CDR2 LQKENI. After removal of 3 bases from V and 6 bases from J, the junction contained 8 bases not matched to a gene. The CDR3 loop reads CASSPGQGGADTQYF. The CDR3, as DNA: TGTGCCAGCTCACCCGGACAGGGTGGGGCGGATACGCAGTATTTT.

The sample holds one count of this clone. This CDR3 is also generated by other DNA sequences in the sample. The chain joins TRBV4-3 to TRBJ2-1; 7 bases line up with TRBD2. Trimming cost V 0 bases and J 1 base; bases outside gene matches: 0. Germline CDR1 LGHNA, CDR2 YSLEER. This CDR3 is 15 amino acids long. The CDR3 spells CASSQDGRSYNEQFF. CDR3 nucleotide sequence: TGCGCCAGCAGCCAAGACGGGAGGTCCTACAATGAGCAGTTCTTC.